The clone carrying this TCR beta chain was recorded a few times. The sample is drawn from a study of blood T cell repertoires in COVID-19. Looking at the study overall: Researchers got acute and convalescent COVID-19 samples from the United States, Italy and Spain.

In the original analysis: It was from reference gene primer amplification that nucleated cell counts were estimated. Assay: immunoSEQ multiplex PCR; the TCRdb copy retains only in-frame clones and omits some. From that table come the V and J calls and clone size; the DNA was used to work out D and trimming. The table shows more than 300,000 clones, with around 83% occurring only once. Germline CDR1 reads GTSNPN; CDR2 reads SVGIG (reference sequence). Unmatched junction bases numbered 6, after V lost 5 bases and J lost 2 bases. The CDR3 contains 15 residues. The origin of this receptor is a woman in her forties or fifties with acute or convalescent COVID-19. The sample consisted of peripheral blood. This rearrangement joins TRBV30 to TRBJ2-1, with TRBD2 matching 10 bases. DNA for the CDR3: TGTGCCTGGGATAGCGGGAGGCTCCCCTACAATGAGCAGTTCTTC. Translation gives CAWDSGRLPYNEQFF.